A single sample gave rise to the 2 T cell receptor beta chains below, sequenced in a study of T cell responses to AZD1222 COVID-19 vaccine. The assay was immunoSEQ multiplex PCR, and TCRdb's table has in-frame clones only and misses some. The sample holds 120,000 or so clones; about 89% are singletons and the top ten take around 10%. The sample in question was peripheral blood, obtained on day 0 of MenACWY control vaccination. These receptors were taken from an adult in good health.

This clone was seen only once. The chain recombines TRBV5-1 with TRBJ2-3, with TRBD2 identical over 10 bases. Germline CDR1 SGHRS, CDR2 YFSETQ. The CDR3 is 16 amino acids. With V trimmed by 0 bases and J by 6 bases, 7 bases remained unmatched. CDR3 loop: CASSLDLAGAMDTQYF. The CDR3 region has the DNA TGCGCCAGCAGCTTGGATCTAGCGGGAGCGATGGATACGCAGTATTTT.

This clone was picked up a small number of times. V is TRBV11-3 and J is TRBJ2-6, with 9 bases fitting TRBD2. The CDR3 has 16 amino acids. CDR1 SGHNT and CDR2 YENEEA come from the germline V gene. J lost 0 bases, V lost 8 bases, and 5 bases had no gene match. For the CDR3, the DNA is TGTGCCAGCGGTCTAGCGGGAAACTCTGGGGCCAACGTCCTGACTTTC. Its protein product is CASGLAGNSGANVLTF.